The 31 T cell receptor beta chains given below trace back to one sample, sequenced in a study of control samples from healthy donors and cancer patients. The protocol was immunoSEQ multiplex PCR, while the TCRdb copy is restricted to in-frame clones and leaves out a portion. The table shows 150,000 to 200,000 clones, with 80% to 90% occurring only once. Sequencing input: blood. These receptor sequences come from a woman in her 30s in good health.

J is TRBJ1-4 and V is TRBV14, with TRBD1 as a possible D gene (6 bases). The CDR3 covers 17 residues. Trimming cost V 2 bases and J 2 bases, with 15 bases left between them. Germline V gene lookup returns CDR1 SGHDN and CDR2 FVKESK. CDR3: CASSQSRGGGTNEKLFF. CDR3 DNA sequence: TGTGCCAGCAGCCAATCCAGGGGTGGTGGTACTAATGAAAAACTGTTTTTT.

The gene calls are TRBV28 and TRBJ2-7, with unresolved D. Trimming removed 5 bases from V and 6 bases from J, with 20 bases in between. The CDR3 is 15 residues long. In germline, CDR1 is MDHEN, CDR2 SYDVKM. The CDR3 nucleotides are TGTGCCAGCAGTCCCCTGACAAATTTAGCCTCCGAGCAGTACTTC. Its translation: CASSPLTNLASEQYF.

This clone was seen a few times. This chain uses TRBV3-1 (or the pseudogene TRBV3-2) with TRBJ2-2; D is undetermined. The CDR3 is made up of 13 amino acids. The V gene's germline CDR1 is LGHDT and CDR2 YNNKEL (reference sequence). V was pared by 4 bases and J by 3 bases, with 6 bases between. The CDR3 sequence is CASSPLDTGELFF. CDR3 sequence (DNA): TGTGCCAGCAGCCCTTTGGACACCGGGGAGCTGTTTTTT.

The chain carries TRBV6-7 and TRBJ2-6; D is uncertain. TRBV6-7 counts as an open reading frame of uncertain function. This CDR3 comprises 12 residues. V was pared by 8 bases and J by 2 bases, with 4 bases between. The CDR3 reads CASLPGANVLTF. In DNA form, the CDR3 reads TGTGCCAGCCTACCTGGGGCCAACGTCCTGACTTTC.

The chain is built from TRBV23-1 and TRBJ1-2; D is unresolved. TRBV23-1 qualifies as an ORF whose function is uncertain. The CDR3 totals 12 residues. Trimming removed 0 bases at V and 6 bases at J, with 5 bases between. CDR3 amino acids: CASSQSVHGYTF. The CDR3 DNA reads as TGCGCCAGCAGTCAATCCGTCCATGGCTACACCTTC.

This chain links TRBV6-5 with TRBJ1-5, with TRBD1 matching 8 bases. Germline V gives CDR1 MNHEY, CDR2 SVGAGI. The CDR3 totals 13 residues. V lost 7 bases and J lost 5; bases outside the gene matches: 4. CDR3 DNA: TGTGCCAGCACCACAGGGGGGCATCAGCCCCAGCATTTT. Protein product: CASTTGGHQPQHF.

The chain recombines TRBV6-7 with TRBJ2-3; D possibly corresponds to TRBD1 (5 bases). TRBV6-7 is treated as an ORF (open reading frame) with a function not yet certain. V lost 10 bases and J lost 0, with 23 bases in between. The CDR3 has 17 amino acids. CDR3 amino acids: CATRPTSGNTSTDTQYF. The CDR3 DNA sequence: TGTGCCACCAGGCCTACCTCAGGGAACACTAGCACAGATACGCAGTATTTT.

The V and J genes are TRBV4-2 and TRBJ2-5; D is unclear. The CDR3 extends over 15 amino acids. Per the germline V gene, CDR1 is LGHNA and CDR2 is YNFKEQ. V lost 5 bases and J lost 2, with 15 bases in between. The CDR3 loop reads CASSLRRDRQETQYF. DNA of the CDR3: TGTGCCAGCAGCTTACGTCGAGACCGGCAAGAGACCCAGTACTTC.

The chain uses TRBV11-2 and TRBJ2-5; 8 nucleotides line up with TRBD2. With 4 bases clipped from V and 4 bases from J, the junction kept 17 bases outside the gene matches. Germline values: CDR1 SGHAT, CDR2 FQNNGV. The CDR3 contains 18 residues. The CDR3: CASSYVLSGSGGPETQYF. In DNA form, the CDR3 reads TGTGCCAGCAGCTACGTCCTTAGTGGATCGGGGGGGCCAGAGACCCAGTACTTC.

This chain uses TRBV7-9 with TRBJ2-5; 9 bases map to TRBD2. The CDR3 runs to 14 residues. Germline CDR1 SEHNR, CDR2 FQNEAQ (reference sequence). Trimming took 3 bases from V and 5 from J; bases not matched to a gene: 4. CDR3 sequence reads: CASSFSGRTETQYF. The CDR3 DNA is TGTGCCAGCAGCTTTAGCGGGAGAACCGAGACCCAGTACTTC.

The table lists this clone with a few counts. CDR3 sequence (DNA): TGTGCCAGCAGCTTAGTTGCGCTCAAGAACACTGAAGCTTTCTTT. Its protein product is CASSLVALKNTEAFF. This sequence joins TRBV7-9 and TRBJ1-1; no firm D call. The V and J ends lost 1 base and 1 base respectively, with 10 bases between them. The CDR3 length is 15 residues. Germline values: CDR1 SEHNR, CDR2 FQNEAQ (reference sequence).

The chain employs TRBV28 and TRBJ2-1; D remains ambiguous. The ends were cut back, 3 bases at V and 9 bases at J, with 6 bases in the middle. The CDR3 is 11 amino acids. Looked up from germline, CDR1 is MDHEN and CDR2 is SYDVKM. The DNA for the CDR3 is TGTGCCAGCAGTTTTTCAGCTGAGCAGTTCTTC. Translated, it gives CASSFSAEQFF.

J is TRBJ1-2 and V is TRBV7-2; TRBD1 agrees at 9 bases. The V segment lost 5 bases and the J segment 3 bases; nucleotides outside the gene matches: 7. CDR3 length equals 15 residues. Germline V gene data show CDR1 as SGHTA and CDR2 as FQGNSA. CDR3 sequence (DNA): TGTGCCAGCAGCCCCAGACAGGGGGGCTACTATGGCTACACCTTC. Translating gives CASSPRQGGYYGYTF.

This chain links TRBV5-6 with TRBJ2-3; weak D call: TRBD2 (6 bases). The CDR3 runs 15 residues. Germline V gene data show CDR1 as SGHDT and CDR2 as YYEEEE. The ends were cut back, 0 bases at V and 4 bases at J, with 12 bases in the middle. CDR3 nucleotide sequence: TGTGCCAGCAGCTTGGGCGGGACGGAATCAGATACGCAGTATTTT. It encodes CASSLGGTESDTQYF. Full variable domain (outside the CDR3, taken from reference TRBV5-6 and TRBJ2-3): DAGVTQSPTHLIKTRGQQVTLRCSPKSGHDTVSWYQQALGQGPQFIFQYYEEEERQRGNFPDRFSGHQFPNYSSELNVNALLLGDSALYLCASSLGGTESDTQYFGPGTRLTVL.

This chain joins TRBV2 and TRBJ1-5, with TRBD1 as a possible D gene (5 bases). V lost 7 bases and J 5 bases, leaving 12 bases between the germline ends. The CDR3 is 13 residues long. The germline V gene encodes CDR1 SNHLY and CDR2 FYNNEI. CDR3 residues: CASMSTEDQPQHF. CDR3 DNA sequence: TGTGCCAGCATGTCGACAGAAGATCAGCCCCAGCATTTT. Based on the CDR3 plus reference TRBV2 and TRBJ1-5, the full variable domain is EPEVTQTPSHQVTQMGQEVILRCVPISNHLYFYWYRQILGQKVEFLVSFYNNEISEKSEIFDDQFSVERPDGSNFTLKIRSTKLEDSAMYFCASMSTEDQPQHFGDGTRLSIL.

The rearrangement uses TRBV7-9 and TRBJ1-4; D ambiguous. V was pared by 5 bases and J by 0 bases, with 13 bases between. CDR3 length: 16 amino acids. Germline V CDR1 and CDR2: SEHNR, FQNEAQ (reference sequence). The CDR3 DNA follows: TGTGCCAGCAGCCCGACCGGCTTTGCAACTAATGAAAAACTGTTTTTT. It codes for CASSPTGFATNEKLFF.

The rearrangement uses TRBV7-9 and TRBJ1-2; D possibly corresponds to TRBD1 (5 bases). Deletions cut 0 bases from V and 3 bases from J, with 11 bases between. Germline values: CDR1 SEHNR, CDR2 FQNEAQ (reference sequence). This CDR3 is 15 amino acids long. For the CDR3, the DNA is TGTGCCAGCAGCTTAGCCGGGGGATTCGACTATGGCTACACCTTC. Protein sequence: CASSLAGGFDYGYTF.

The chain links TRBV18 to TRBJ1-4; no reliable D call. V was cut by 1 base and J by 5 bases, with 14 bases left in between. The V gene's germline CDR1 is KGHSH and CDR2 LQKENI. CDR3 length equals 16 residues. The CDR3 protein is CASSPRITSLNEKLFF. The CDR3 region has the DNA TGTGCCAGCTCACCACGGATAACGAGCCTCAATGAAAAACTGTTTTTT.

V and J are TRBV7-9 and TRBJ1-4; a possible D gene is TRBD1 (6 bases). CDR3 length: 15 amino acids. The V end lost 2 bases, the J end lost 5 bases, and 12 bases lay between the germline ends. Germline-derived CDR1 and CDR2 are SEHNR and FQNEAQ (reference sequence). CDR3 coding DNA: TGTGCCAGCAGCTTAAGGGGGACCCTCAATGAAAAACTGTTTTTT. Translated: CASSLRGTLNEKLFF.

This clone showed up just a few times. The CDR3 is CASSPPAGNTEAFF. CDR3 nucleotide sequence: TGTGCCAGCTCACCACCGGCCGGAAACACTGAAGCTTTCTTT. This chain uses TRBV18 with TRBJ1-1; the D is unclear. CDR3 length equals 14 residues. V was pared by 0 bases and J by 2 bases, with 7 bases between. Germline CDR1 reads KGHSH; CDR2 reads LQKENI.

The chain has TRBV15 and TRBJ2-2, with D possibly TRBD2 on 6 matching bases. The CDR3 runs 15 residues. Germline loops: CDR1 LNHNV, CDR2 YYDKDF (reference sequence). Trimming removed 4 bases from V and 4 bases from J, with 13 bases in between. The CDR3 sequence is CATSTGGIGTGELFF. In DNA, the CDR3 is TGTGCCACCAGCACTGGAGGGATTGGCACCGGGGAGCTGTTTTTT.

The chain couples TRBV6-5 to TRBJ1-6; D call uncertain. Germline CDR1 is MNHEY and CDR2 is SVGAGI. CDR3 length: 15 amino acids. Trimming took off 2 bases at V and 6 bases at J, with 11 bases between the two ends. The CDR3 region is CASSYRVRINSPLHF. As DNA, the CDR3 is TGTGCCAGCAGTTACCGGGTTCGGATTAATTCACCCCTCCACTTT.

The V and J genes are TRBV7-9 and TRBJ1-2; weak D call: TRBD1 (6 bases). This CDR3 comprises 15 residues. Trimming removed 1 base at V and 4 bases at J, with 13 bases between. Germline CDR1 and CDR2: SEHNR and FQNEAQ (reference sequence). CDR3: CASSLVGTSLYGYTF. CDR3 DNA sequence: TGTGCCAGCAGCTTAGTAGGGACATCTCTCTATGGCTACACCTTC.

This chain links TRBV12-3 or TRBV12-4 with TRBJ2-5; D not certain. This CDR3 has 13 residues. V shed 5 bases and J shed 7 bases, with 14 bases lying between them. CDR3 sequence reads: CASSPPGQSTQYF. The CDR3 DNA sequence: TGTGCCAGCAGTCCCCCGGGCCAGTCGACCCAGTACTTC.

This clone has just one count. The rearrangement joins TRBV5-1 to TRBJ2-1, with 8 bases aligning to TRBD2. Germline values: CDR1 SGHRS, CDR2 YFSETQ. Trimming cost V 8 bases and J 5 bases; bases outside gene matches: 9. The CDR3 is made up of 14 amino acids. The CDR3 DNA reads as TGCGCCAGTACTAGCGGCAGAAACCACAATGAGCAGTTCTTC. This gives the protein CASTSGRNHNEQFF.

V is TRBV9 and J is TRBJ1-3; D might be TRBD1 (5 bases). Per germline, CDR1 SGDLS and CDR2 YYNGEE. The CDR3 is made up of 15 amino acids. V shed 0 bases and J shed 4 bases, with 11 bases lying between them. The CDR3 protein is CASSVGGTRGNTIYF. As DNA, the CDR3 is TGTGCCAGCAGCGTAGGGGGGACCCGGGGAAACACCATATATTTT.

The chain couples TRBV19 to TRBJ2-2, with TRBD2 as a possible D gene (5 bases). V lost 3 bases and J 6 bases, leaving 11 bases between the germline ends. The V gene's germline CDR1 is LNHDA and CDR2 SQIVND (reference sequence). The CDR3 runs 14 residues. CDR3 loop: CASSMESGAGELFF. In DNA, the CDR3 is TGTGCCAGTAGTATGGAATCCGGGGCCGGGGAGCTGTTTTTT.

This clone was recorded once. The chain employs TRBV7-9 and TRBJ2-3; 12 positions agree with TRBD2. Trimming removed 0 bases from V and 0 bases from J; junction bases left unmatched: 7. Germline CDR1 is SEHNR and CDR2 is FQNEAQ (reference sequence). CDR3 length equals 19 residues. CDR3 coding DNA: TGTGCCAGCAGCTTAGCGCGGCTAGCGGGAGGGCCAAGCACAGATACGCAGTATTTT. It yields the protein CASSLARLAGGPSTDTQYF.

The chain links TRBV14 to TRBJ2-7; 12 bases match TRBD1. The CDR3 is 18 residues long. From germline, CDR1 is SGHDN and CDR2 FVKESK. V dropped 4 bases and J dropped 3; count of bases not matched to a gene: 13. The DNA of the CDR3 is TGTGCCAGCAGCCCCGGGACAGGGGGCGCGGGGCCCGGCTACGAGCAGTACGTC. This translates into CASSPGTGGAGPGYEQYV.

The chain recombines TRBV30 with TRBJ1-1, with 8 bases matching TRBD1. V shed 5 bases, J shed 0 bases, and the junction held 5 bases outside the gene matches. Germline V gives CDR1 GTSNPN, CDR2 SVGIG (reference sequence). The CDR3 spans 14 residues. Written as DNA, the CDR3 is TGTGCCTGGCAAGGGACAGGTTTGAACACTGAAGCTTTCTTT. Protein: CAWQGTGLNTEAFF. The full variable domain, with the rest looked up from reference TRBV30 and TRBJ1-1, is SQTIHQWPATLVQPVGSPLSLECTVEGTSNPNLYWYRQAAGRGLQLLFYSVGIGQISSEVPQNLSASRPQDRQFILSSKKLLLSDSGFYLCAWQGTGLNTEAFFGQGTRLTVV.

This clone was seen a single time. This chain links TRBV18 with TRBJ1-5; D not resolved. Trimming stripped 2 bases from V and 7 bases from J, with 18 bases between. CDR1 and CDR2 (germline): KGHSH, LQKENI. This CDR3 region has 16 residues. In DNA form, the CDR3 reads TGTGCCAGCTCACCAACCGGGCTCCCAGGCGTGCAGCCCCAGCATTTT. As protein: CASSPTGLPGVQPQHF.